What follows describes a single TCR beta chain. This specimen comes from a study of T cell responses to AZD1222 COVID-19 vaccine. Assay: immunoSEQ multiplex PCR; the TCRdb copy retains only in-frame clones and omits some. The table shows 90,000 to 150,000 clones, with roughly 88% occurring only once. The V and J ends lost 5 bases and 7 bases respectively, with 20 bases between them. The CDR3 covers 15 residues. Per germline, CDR1 MDHEN and CDR2 SYDVKM. The sample in question was peripheral blood, obtained on day 0 of AZD1222 vaccination. The clonotype originates from an adult in good health. This rearrangement joins TRBV28 to TRBJ1-2, with D tentatively TRBD1 (5 bases). The CDR3 here is CASSPLGHPASGYTF. The CDR3 DNA sequence: TGTGCCAGCAGTCCGCTCGGACACCCGGCGAGTGGCTACACCTTC.